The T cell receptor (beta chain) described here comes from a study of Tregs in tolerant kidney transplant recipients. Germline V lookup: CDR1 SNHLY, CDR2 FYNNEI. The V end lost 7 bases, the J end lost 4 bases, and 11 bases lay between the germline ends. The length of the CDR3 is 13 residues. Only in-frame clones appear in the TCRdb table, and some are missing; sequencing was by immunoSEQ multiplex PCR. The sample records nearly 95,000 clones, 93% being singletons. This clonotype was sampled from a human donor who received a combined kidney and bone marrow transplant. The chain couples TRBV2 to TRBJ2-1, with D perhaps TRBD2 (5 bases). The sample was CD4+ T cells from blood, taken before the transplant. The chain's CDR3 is CASNGEMYNEQFF. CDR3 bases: TGTGCCAGCAATGGGGAGATGTACAATGAGCAGTTCTTC.